The 21 T cell receptor beta chains listed next were all sequenced from one sample in a study of shared clonotypes between healthy human individuals. Libraries were prepared by immunoSEQ multiplex PCR; TCRdb keeps only in-frame clonotypes and omits some of them. The data contain under 2,000,000 clones, about 95% of them singletons. Naive CD8 cells, CD45RO-negative and positively selected for CCR7, excluded terminally differentiated effector memory CD45RA+ cells. The material sequenced was naive CD8+ T cells sorted from blood. The origin of the receptors is a young man in good health.

This chain joins TRBV6-1 and TRBJ2-7, with D possibly called TRBD1 or TRBD2 (5 bases each). V was shortened by 1 base and J by 2 bases, with 12 bases between the two germline ends. The CDR3 loop spans 15 amino acids. Germline CDR1 reads MNHNS; CDR2 reads SASEGT. The CDR3: CASSEESGDAYEQYF. The CDR3 DNA reads as TGTGCCAGCAGTGAAGAATCCGGGGACGCCTACGAGCAGTACTTC.

The V call is TRBV9, the J call TRBJ2-1; unclear D gene. The germline V gene has CDR1 SGDLS and CDR2 YYNGEE. Trimming removed 4 bases at V and 3 bases at J, with 17 bases between. This CDR3 is built from 16 residues. The CDR3 DNA reads TGTGCCAGCAGCCCCAACAGCTTGGGTCGCTACAATGAGCAGTTCTTC. This codes for CASSPNSLGRYNEQFF.

The J gene is TRBJ1-2, the V gene TRBV30; D is unclear. Trimming removed 3 bases from V and 8 bases from J, with 13 bases in between. Germline loops: CDR1 GTSNPN, CDR2 SVGIG (reference sequence). This CDR3 is built from 12 residues. The CDR3 DNA is TGTGCCTGGAGCCGACAAGGTTGGGGCTACACCTTC. Its protein is CAWSRQGWGYTF. Complete variable domain (other parts from reference TRBV30 and TRBJ1-2): SQTIHQWPATLVQPVGSPLSLECTVEGTSNPNLYWYRQAAGRGLQLLFYSVGIGQISSEVPQNLSASRPQDRQFILSSKKLLLSDSGFYLCAWSRQGWGYTFGSGTRLTVV.

The rearrangement links TRBV27 to TRBJ2-7; D is possibly TRBD1 (5 bases). V lost 4 bases, J lost 1 base, and 8 bases lay in between. This CDR3 comprises 13 residues. Germline V gene sequence: CDR1 MNHEY, CDR2 SMNVEV (reference sequence). The CDR3 spells CASSYRPSYEQYF. In DNA form, the CDR3 reads TGTGCCAGCAGTTACAGGCCTTCCTACGAGCAGTACTTC.

The chain carries TRBV15 and TRBJ1-1, with 7 bases aligning to TRBD1. Germline lookup yields CDR1 LNHNV and CDR2 YYDKDF (reference sequence). The CDR3 has 14 residues. Trimming at V came to 4 bases and at J to 6 bases, leaving 8 bases not matched to a gene. The CDR3, as DNA: TGTGCCACCAGCACCGGAACTACAGGGGCTGAAGCTTTCTTT. It codes for CATSTGTTGAEAFF.

The V call is TRBV7-3, the J call TRBJ2-3; tentative D call: TRBD2 (6 bases). In germline, CDR1 is SGHTA, CDR2 FQGTGA. There are 13 residues in the CDR3. The V gene lost 2 bases and the J gene lost 5 bases, with 8 bases spanning the gap. The CDR3 spells CASSLLGGDTQYF. Here the CDR3 DNA reads TGTGCCAGCAGCTTATTGGGAGGAGATACGCAGTATTTT.

This clone was detected only once. The chain employs TRBV30 and TRBJ2-7; 10 bases line up with TRBD2. V was pared by 0 bases and J by 3 bases, with 8 bases of the junction left unmatched. The germline gives CDR1 GTSNPN, CDR2 SVGIG (reference sequence). There are 16 residues in the CDR3. In nucleotides, the CDR3 is TGTGCCTGGAGTGTAGGGGTAGCGGGAGGAAACTACGAGCAGTACTTC. Amino acid sequence: CAWSVGVAGGNYEQYF.

The count of this clone is one. V is TRBV27 and J is TRBJ2-6; 12 nucleotides match TRBD2. The CDR3 sequence is 17 residues long. V was pared by 5 bases and J by 2 bases, with 4 bases of the junction left unmatched. In germline, CDR1 is MNHEY, CDR2 SMNVEV (reference sequence). For the CDR3, the DNA is TGTGCCAGCAGTCTACTAGCGGGAGGTACTGGGGCCAACGTCCTGACTTTC. Its protein product is CASSLLAGGTGANVLTF.

In the case of this clone: The sample holds other DNA sequences that translate to the same CDR3. The chain links TRBV27 to TRBJ2-7; D unclear. There are 11 residues in the CDR3. Germline assignment: CDR1 MNHEY and CDR2 SMNVEV (reference sequence). The V and J ends lost 5 bases and 3 bases respectively, with 5 bases between them. The CDR3 nucleotides are TGTGCCAGCAGTACCTACTACGAGCAGTACTTC. Protein sequence: CASSTYYEQYF.

This clone was seen a single time. This chain links TRBV5-6 with TRBJ1-2; TRBD1 aligns across 8 bases. Looked up from germline, CDR1 is SGHDT and CDR2 is YYEEEE. J gave up 5 bases and V 3 bases, and 9 bases lay outside the gene matches. CDR3 length: 15 residues. The CDR3, as DNA: TGTGCCAGCAGCTACCGACAGGGGTCGGTTTATGGCTACACCTTC. Residues: CASSYRQGSVYGYTF. The whole variable domain, filled in from reference TRBV5-6 and TRBJ1-2, reads DAGVTQSPTHLIKTRGQQVTLRCSPKSGHDTVSWYQQALGQGPQFIFQYYEEEERQRGNFPDRFSGHQFPNYSSELNVNALLLGDSALYLCASSYRQGSVYGYTFGSGTRLTVV.

A word on this clone: At the DNA level, this CDR3 is encoded by other sequences in the same sample as well. This chain joins TRBV9 and TRBJ2-3; unclear D gene. There are 14 residues in the CDR3. Looked up from germline, CDR1 is SGDLS and CDR2 is YYNGEE. Trimming stripped 0 bases from V and 4 bases from J, with 9 bases between. DNA for the CDR3: TGTGCCAGCAGCGTAGGTGGCCGTCCAGATACGCAGTATTTT. Translation: CASSVGGRPDTQYF.

This rearrangement joins TRBV25-1 to TRBJ2-7; tentative D call: TRBD1 (5 bases). V lost 6 bases and J 6 bases, leaving 12 bases between the germline ends. This CDR3 is 12 amino acids long. Per the germline V gene, CDR1 is MGHDK and CDR2 is SYGVNS. The CDR3 coding sequence is TGTGCCAGCAGGCAGGGTCAGGGCGAGCAGTACTTC. Protein product: CASRQGQGEQYF.

This chain uses TRBV2 with TRBJ2-7, with D unresolved. V was pared by 4 bases and J by 7 bases, with 11 bases between. Germline V gene sequence: CDR1 SNHLY, CDR2 FYNNEI. This CDR3 is 12 amino acids long. CDR3 residues: CASSGGPPEQYF. The DNA for the CDR3 is TGTGCCAGCAGTGGTGGTCCCCCAGAGCAGTACTTC.

CDR3 in amino acids: CASSLVRGASGELFF. The CDR3, as DNA: TGTGCCAGCAGCTTAGTCAGGGGGGCGAGCGGGGAGCTGTTTTTT. J is TRBJ2-2 and V is TRBV11-2; D possibly corresponds to TRBD1 (7 bases). Germline CDR1 is SGHAT and CDR2 is FQNNGV. CDR3 length equals 15 residues. V lost 1 base and J lost 7, with 13 bases in between.

The chain recombines TRBV7-9 with TRBJ1-1; a weak D match, TRBD1 (5 bases). The CDR3 extends over 12 amino acids. Germline-derived CDR1 and CDR2 are SEHNR and FQNEAQ (reference sequence). V lost 5 bases, J lost 10 bases, and 14 bases lay in between. DNA of the CDR3: TGTGCCAGCAGCACGGACACGCCGGGAGCTTTCTTT. Translated, it gives CASSTDTPGAFF.

The chain links TRBV5-1 to TRBJ1-4, with a tentative D call TRBD1 (6 bases). Between the trimmed V and J ends, which lost 2 bases and 2 bases, there was a span of 13 bases. The CDR3 loop spans 16 amino acids. Germline V gene data show CDR1 as SGHRS and CDR2 as YFSETQ. As DNA, the CDR3 is TGCGCCAGCAGCTTAAGACAGAGGGGGACTAATGAAAAACTGTTTTTT. Amino acid sequence: CASSLRQRGTNEKLFF. Full variable domain (missing parts from reference TRBV5-1 and TRBJ1-4): KAGVTQTPRYLIKTRGQQVTLSCSPISGHRSVSWYQQTPGQGLQFLFEYFSETQRNKGNFPGRFSGRQFSNSRSEMNVSTLELGDSALYLCASSLRQRGTNEKLFFGSGTQLSVL.

The V and J genes are TRBV5-8 and TRBJ2-7; 9 positions match TRBD2. V lost 0 bases, J lost 0 bases, and 1 base stayed unmatched. Germline assignment: CDR1 SGHTS and CDR2 YDEGEE. The CDR3 is 15 amino acids. Written as DNA, the CDR3 is TGTGCCAGCAGCTTGGGGACTAGCGACTCCTACGAGCAGTACTTC. This encodes CASSLGTSDSYEQYF.

This chain joins TRBV27 and TRBJ1-2; D is perhaps TRBD1 (6 bases). Per germline, CDR1 MNHEY and CDR2 SMNVEV (reference sequence). With 6 bases removed from V and 4 bases from J, the gap between germline ends came to 15 bases. The CDR3 is made up of 14 amino acids. The CDR3 nucleotides read TGTGCCAGCAGCCAGGGGATCGAGAGCTATGGCTACACCTTC. Its translation: CASSQGIESYGYTF.

This clone has just one count. The V and J genes are TRBV13 and TRBJ1-2; 9 bases are a match to TRBD1. Germline V gene lookup returns CDR1 PRHDT and CDR2 FYEKMQ (reference sequence). The CDR3 consists of 14 residues. The V gene end was trimmed by 5 bases and the J gene end by 2 bases; junction bases not matched to a gene: 3. The CDR3 loop is CASSPGQGNYGYTF. In nucleotides, the CDR3 is TGTGCCAGCAGCCCAGGACAGGGGAACTATGGCTACACCTTC.

The V call is TRBV4-3, the J call TRBJ2-7; 7 nucleotides line up with TRBD1. This CDR3 has 14 residues. The J segment lost 1 base and the V segment lost 5 bases, leaving 5 bases of the junction unmatched. Germline V gives CDR1 LGHNA, CDR2 YSLEER. The DNA for the CDR3 is TGCGCCAGCAGCGGAAACAGGGGATCCTACGAGCAGTACTTC. Encoded protein: CASSGNRGSYEQYF.

Remarks on this clone: Within the sample, other DNA sequences also encode this same CDR3. The rearrangement links TRBV6-5 to TRBJ2-5, with D uncertain. Trimming left V 2 bases short and J 3 bases short, with 4 bases between. Germline CDR1 MNHEY, CDR2 SVGAGI. There are 12 residues in the CDR3. Here the CDR3 reads CASSYPEETQYF. DNA for the CDR3: TGTGCCAGCAGTTACCCGGAAGAGACCCAGTACTTC.